This T cell receptor beta chain appears in the sequencing data of a study of blood T cell repertoires in COVID-19. Study context: Researchers got acute and convalescent COVID-19 samples from the United States, Italy and Spain.

TCRdb's copy holds only in-frame clones and misses some; the assay was immunoSEQ multiplex PCR. The sample has around 170,000 clones, roughly 90% seen once. This clone has just a few counts. The CDR3 sequence is 16 residues long. Germline assignment: CDR1 LGHNT and CDR2 FRNRAP. V shed 1 base and J 6 bases; nucleotides not matched to a gene: 7. The source material was PBMCs or T cells enriched from blood (not recorded which). The genes are TRBV12-5 and TRBJ2-3, with TRBD2 matching 10 bases. The TCR sequence derives from a woman in her forties or fifties who had recovered from COVID-19. The CDR3 sequence: CASGLGIAGGRDTQYF. The DNA of the CDR3 is TGTGCTAGTGGTTTGGGTATAGCGGGAGGCCGGGATACGCAGTATTTT.